These 16 T cell receptor beta chains share one sample of origin, sequenced in a study of cytomegalovirus exposure and HLA in healthy donors. The PCR used 60 Vbeta and 13 Jbeta primers. This table comes from immunoSEQ multiplex PCR, and its TCRdb copy is limited to in-frame clones, with some not included. The top ten hold roughly 8% of the sample, which has 40,000 to 55,000 clones, about three quarters seen once. Sequencing was performed on PBMCs. Receptors were obtained from a man between 25 and 39 years old in good health and CMV-seropositive.

This clone has a single count. The chain links TRBV7-2 to TRBJ1-1; D remains ambiguous. V lost 5 bases and J 0 bases, leaving 10 bases between the germline ends. The CDR3 is 14 amino acids. Germline V gene lookup returns CDR1 SGHTA and CDR2 FQGNSA. The DNA for the CDR3 is TGTGCCAGCAGCCCTCCCTACGTGAACACTGAAGCTTTCTTT. Translated, it gives CASSPPYVNTEAFF.

V and J are TRBV14 and TRBJ1-1; 7 bases agree with TRBD1. CDR3 length: 15 residues. The V and J ends lost 3 bases and 3 bases, in that order; junction bases with no gene match: 7. Germline V gives CDR1 SGHDN, CDR2 FVKESK. The CDR3 DNA is TGTGCCAGCAGCCAGGAGACAGGGTGGGACACTGAAGCTTTCTTT. Residues: CASSQETGWDTEAFF.

The CDR3 nucleotides are TGTGCCAGAAGCTTGAGAAAGAGCTCCTACGAGCAGTACTTC. It encodes CARSLRKSSYEQYF. This rearrangement joins TRBV5-3 to TRBJ2-5, with no clear D. The J call could be wrong; TRBJ2-7 is a better fit for the DNA end. TRBV5-3 is an ORF; its function is uncertain. The CDR3 sequence is 14 residues long.

V usage is TRBV6-6 and J usage is TRBJ1-1; D not certain. This CDR3 has 13 residues. V was trimmed by 6 bases and J by 8 bases, leaving 16 bases between them. Germline V lookup: CDR1 MNHNY, CDR2 SVGAGI (reference sequence). CDR3 loop: CASRMDWAPEAFF. CDR3 in DNA: TGTGCCAGCAGGATGGATTGGGCTCCCGAAGCTTTCTTT.

The chain recombines TRBV19 with TRBJ2-5; 10 bases fit TRBD2. Looked up from germline, CDR1 is LNHDA and CDR2 is SQIVND (reference sequence). J lost 3 bases, V lost 3 bases, and 4 bases had no gene match. This CDR3 is 15 amino acids long. The CDR3 nucleotides are TGTGCCAGTAGTATTTGGCTAGCGGGGGAAGAGACCCAGTACTTC. Its protein is CASSIWLAGEETQYF.

A single count supports this clone. The V and J genes are TRBV5-6 and TRBJ2-4, with D unclear. The CDR3 length is 16 residues. Looked up from germline, CDR1 is SGHDT and CDR2 is YYEEEE. V lost 2 bases to trimming and J lost 1 base, with 13 bases between them. This chain's CDR3 is CASSFRPVGAKNIQYF. For the CDR3, the DNA is TGTGCCAGCAGCTTCAGACCGGTCGGGGCCAAAAACATTCAGTACTTC. Using reference TRBV5-6 and TRBJ2-4 for the parts outside the CDR3, the full variable domain is DAGVTQSPTHLIKTRGQQVTLRCSPKSGHDTVSWYQQALGQGPQFIFQYYEEEERQRGNFPDRFSGHQFPNYSSELNVNALLLGDSALYLCASSFRPVGAKNIQYFGAGTRLSVL.

The chain couples TRBV28 to TRBJ1-5, with D tentatively TRBD1 (6 bases). CDR1 MDHEN and CDR2 SYDVKM come from the germline V gene. The germline V and J ends were trimmed by 2 bases and 0 bases, with 17 bases remaining between them. The CDR3 consists of 18 residues. CDR3 sequence (DNA): TGTGCCAGCAGTTTACGGAAAACAGGGAGTTATAGCAATCAGCCCCAGCATTTT. Residues: CASSLRKTGSYSNQPQHF.

The chain is built from TRBV19 and TRBJ1-1, with a tentative D call TRBD1 (5 bases). This CDR3 is 13 amino acids long. Trimming took off 10 bases at V and 5 bases at J, with 17 bases between the two ends. In germline, CDR1 is LNHDA, CDR2 SQIVND (reference sequence). The CDR3 sequence: CATAGPPWTEAFF. The CDR3, as DNA: TGTGCCACTGCGGGACCTCCTTGGACTGAAGCTTTCTTT. Filled out from reference TRBV19 and TRBJ1-1, the complete variable domain reads DGGITQSPKYLFRKEGQNVTLSCEQNLNHDAMYWYRQDPGQGLRLIYYSQIVNDFQKGDIAEGYSVSREKKESFPLTVTSAQKNPTAFYLCATAGPPWTEAFFGQGTRLTVV.

The gene calls are TRBV18 and TRBJ1-2, with D perhaps matching TRBD1 (5 bases). Trimming took 0 bases from V and 8 from J, leaving 10 bases between them. This CDR3 has 13 residues. The germline V gene encodes CDR1 KGHSH and CDR2 LQKENI. Here the CDR3 reads CASSPPPGQGYTF. The CDR3, as DNA: TGTGCCAGCTCACCACCCCCAGGGCAAGGCTACACCTTC.

In its sample, this clone ranks as medium-sized. The chain carries TRBV4-2 and TRBJ2-1, with TRBD1 as a possible D gene (7 bases). V lost 0 bases to trimming and J lost 4 bases, with 10 bases between them. Per the germline V gene, CDR1 is LGHNA and CDR2 is YNFKEQ. The CDR3 covers 15 residues. Here the CDR3 DNA reads TGTGCCAGCAGCCAAGACAGGGGGGTTTACAATGAGCAGTTCTTC. It encodes CASSQDRGVYNEQFF.

The chain links TRBV27 to TRBJ2-5; 11 bases match TRBD2. The ends lost 7 bases at V and 3 bases at J; junction bases unmatched: 1. Germline V gives CDR1 MNHEY, CDR2 SMNVEV (reference sequence). The CDR3 consists of 13 residues. The CDR3 DNA is TGTGCCAGCAAGACTAGCGGGGAAGAGACCCAGTACTTC. Protein: CASKTSGEETQYF.

The rearrangement links TRBV5-6 to TRBJ2-2; tentatively, D is TRBD1 (5 bases). Trimming stripped 3 bases from V and 4 bases from J, with 13 bases between. The CDR3 length is 15 residues. Per the germline V gene, CDR1 is SGHDT and CDR2 is YYEEEE. The CDR3 protein is CASSSIDSPTGELFF. CDR3 nucleotides: TGTGCCAGCAGCTCTATCGACAGTCCCACCGGGGAGCTGTTTTTT.

The V and J genes are TRBV13 and TRBJ1-1, with D perhaps matching TRBD1 (5 bases). Trimming shortened V by 0 bases and J by 4 bases, and 12 bases separated the two germline ends. The CDR3 extends over 15 amino acids. The V gene's germline CDR1 is PRHDT and CDR2 FYEKMQ (reference sequence). CDR3 residues: CASSLGARVSTEAFF. The CDR3 nucleotides are TGTGCCAGCAGCTTAGGGGCCAGGGTGAGCACTGAAGCTTTCTTT.

The gene calls are TRBV9 and TRBJ2-6, with unresolved D. The germline V gene has CDR1 SGDLS and CDR2 YYNGEE. Trimming shortened V by 2 bases and J by 4 bases, and 4 bases separated the two germline ends. This CDR3 is 13 amino acids long. The CDR3 reads CASSVGGANVLTF. Written as DNA, the CDR3 is TGTGCCAGCAGCGTGGGCGGGGCCAACGTCCTGACTTTC.

The chain carries TRBV9 and TRBJ2-3; 7 bases are shared with TRBD2. CDR1 is SGDLS and CDR2 is YYNGEE in the germline V gene. The CDR3 sequence is 17 residues long. V shed 0 bases, J shed 0 bases, and the junction held 7 bases outside the gene matches. The CDR3 coding sequence is TGTGCCAGCAGCGTAGGAGCGCGGGGGACCAGCACAGATACGCAGTATTTT. Translation gives CASSVGARGTSTDTQYF. Together with reference TRBV9 and TRBJ2-3, the CDR3 gives the full variable domain: DSGVTQTPKHLITATGQRVTLRCSPRSGDLSVYWYQQSLDQGLQFLIQYYNGEERAKGNILERFSAQQFPDLHSELNLSSLELGDSALYFCASSVGARGTSTDTQYFGPGTRLTVL.

This chain connects TRBV10-3 to TRBJ1-6; D gene uncertain. Trimming pared 5 bases from V and 7 bases from J, leaving 12 bases between. Germline lookup yields CDR1 ENHRY and CDR2 SYGVKD. CDR3 length: 14 residues. The CDR3 DNA reads as TGTGCCATCAGTCTCCGGTTCGGGAATTCACCCCTCCACTTT. Amino acids: CAISLRFGNSPLHF.